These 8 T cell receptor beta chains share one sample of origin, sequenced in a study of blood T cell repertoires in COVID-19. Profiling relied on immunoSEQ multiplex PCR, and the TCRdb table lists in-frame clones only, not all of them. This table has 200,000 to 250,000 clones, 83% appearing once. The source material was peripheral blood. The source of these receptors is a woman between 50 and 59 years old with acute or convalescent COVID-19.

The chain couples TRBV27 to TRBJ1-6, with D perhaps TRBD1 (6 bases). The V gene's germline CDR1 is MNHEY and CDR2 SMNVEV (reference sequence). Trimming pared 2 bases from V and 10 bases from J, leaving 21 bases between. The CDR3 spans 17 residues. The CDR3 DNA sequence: TGTGCCAGCAGTTTAACAGGACAGTCCTCCGTCGGCTCACCCCTCCACTTT. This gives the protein CASSLTGQSSVGSPLHF.

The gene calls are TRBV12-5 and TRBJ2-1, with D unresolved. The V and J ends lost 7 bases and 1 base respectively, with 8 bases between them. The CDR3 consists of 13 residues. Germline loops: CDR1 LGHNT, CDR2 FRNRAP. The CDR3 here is CASAAGSYNEQFF. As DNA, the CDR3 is TGTGCTAGTGCAGCAGGATCCTACAATGAGCAGTTCTTC.

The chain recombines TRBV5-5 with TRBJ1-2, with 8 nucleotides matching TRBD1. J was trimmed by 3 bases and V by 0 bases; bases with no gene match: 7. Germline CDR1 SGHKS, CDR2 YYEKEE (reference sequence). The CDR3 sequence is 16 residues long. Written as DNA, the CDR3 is TGTGCCAGCAGCTTGGGGGAGGGACAGGTTTACTATGGCTACACCTTC. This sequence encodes CASSLGEGQVYYGYTF.

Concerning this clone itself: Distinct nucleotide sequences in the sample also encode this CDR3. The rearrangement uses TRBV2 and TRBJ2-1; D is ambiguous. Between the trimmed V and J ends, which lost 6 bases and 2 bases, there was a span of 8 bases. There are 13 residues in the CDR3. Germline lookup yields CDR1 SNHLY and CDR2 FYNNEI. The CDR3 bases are TGTGCCAGCAGGAATAGAGCCTACAATGAGCAGTTCTTC. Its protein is CASRNRAYNEQFF. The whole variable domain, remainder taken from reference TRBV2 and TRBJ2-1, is EPEVTQTPSHQVTQMGQEVILRCVPISNHLYFYWYRQILGQKVEFLVSFYNNEISEKSEIFDDQFSVERPDGSNFTLKIRSTKLEDSAMYFCASRNRAYNEQFFGPGTRLTVL.

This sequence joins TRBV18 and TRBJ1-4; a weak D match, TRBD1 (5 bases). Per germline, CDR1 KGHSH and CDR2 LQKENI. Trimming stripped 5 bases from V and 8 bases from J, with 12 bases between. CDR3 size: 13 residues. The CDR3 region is CASSTDSGEKLFF. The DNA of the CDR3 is TGTGCCAGCTCAACCGACAGTGGAGAAAAACTGTTTTTT. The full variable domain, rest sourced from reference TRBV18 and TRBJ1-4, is NAGVMQNPRHLVRRRGQEARLRCSPMKGHSHVYWYRQLPEEGLKFMVYLQKENIIDESGMPKERFSAEFPKEGPSILRIQQVVRGDSAAYFCASSTDSGEKLFFGSGTQLSVL.

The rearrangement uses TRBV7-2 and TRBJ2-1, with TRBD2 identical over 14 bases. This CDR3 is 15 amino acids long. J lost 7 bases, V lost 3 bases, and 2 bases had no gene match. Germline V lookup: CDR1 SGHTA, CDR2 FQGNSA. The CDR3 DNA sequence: TGTGCCAGCAGCTTCCGACTAGCGGGAGGGAATGAGCAGTTCTTC. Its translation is CASSFRLAGGNEQFF.

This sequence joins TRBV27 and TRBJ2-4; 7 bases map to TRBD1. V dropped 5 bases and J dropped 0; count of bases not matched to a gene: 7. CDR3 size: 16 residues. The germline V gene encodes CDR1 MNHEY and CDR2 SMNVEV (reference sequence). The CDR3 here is CASSQGGQLAKNIQYF. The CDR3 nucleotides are TGTGCCAGCAGTCAAGGGGGCCAACTAGCCAAAAACATTCAGTACTTC.

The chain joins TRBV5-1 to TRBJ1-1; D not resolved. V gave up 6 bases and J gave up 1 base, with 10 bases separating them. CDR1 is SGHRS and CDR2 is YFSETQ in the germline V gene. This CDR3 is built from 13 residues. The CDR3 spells CASTDTQNTEAFF. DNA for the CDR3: TGCGCCAGCACAGACACCCAGAACACTGAAGCTTTCTTT.